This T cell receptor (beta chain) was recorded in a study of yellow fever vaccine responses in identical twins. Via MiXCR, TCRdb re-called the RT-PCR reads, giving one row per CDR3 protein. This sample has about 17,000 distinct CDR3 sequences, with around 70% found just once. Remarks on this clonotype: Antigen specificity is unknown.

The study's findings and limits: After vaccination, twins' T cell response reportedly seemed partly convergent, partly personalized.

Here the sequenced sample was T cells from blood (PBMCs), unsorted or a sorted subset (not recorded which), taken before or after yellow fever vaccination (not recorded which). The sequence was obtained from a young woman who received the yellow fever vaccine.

CDR3 nucleotide sequence: TGTGCCAGCACCGACAGGGGTCCCCCCTACGAGCAGTACGTC. It specifies CASTDRGPPYEQYV. V gene TRBV28 combines with J gene TRBJ2-7; 8 positions agree with TRBD1. The CDR3 spans 14 residues. CDR1 is MDHEN and CDR2 is SYDVKM in the germline V gene. V trimming: 7 bases; J trimming: 2 bases; junction bases outside the gene matches: 7.